The clone carrying this T cell receptor (beta chain) is medium-sized. The antigen remains unidentified. This record belongs to a study of circulating CD8 cells and anti-PD-1 response in melanoma. Sorting of live CD3+CD8+TCRalphabeta+ cells by PD-1 and/or TIGIT gave four subsets. Each library started from around 15 ng of total RNA using the QIAseq Immune Repertoire TCR panel. TCRdb reprocessed the reads via MiXCR and lists one record per CDR3 protein. The sample records fewer than 800 distinct CDR3 sequences, 10% to 15% being singletons. Overall study results and limits: Diversity ranked highest in DNEG and lowest in TIGIT subsets. Under 7.5% of TRB clonotypes were shared between subsets at M1.

V lost 7 bases and J lost 3; bases outside the gene matches: 4. CDR1 MNHEY and CDR2 SVGAGI come from the germline V gene. This CDR3 spans 14 amino acids. The specimen was CD8+ T cells from PBMCs, collected at baseline or after one month of anti-PD-1 therapy (not recorded which). This chain links TRBV6-5 with TRBJ2-1, with 9 bases identical to TRBD1. The source is a human donor with melanoma. The CDR3 here is CASTVTGGYNEQFF. The CDR3 nucleotides are TGTGCCAGCACCGTGACAGGGGGCTACAATGAGCAGTTCTTC.